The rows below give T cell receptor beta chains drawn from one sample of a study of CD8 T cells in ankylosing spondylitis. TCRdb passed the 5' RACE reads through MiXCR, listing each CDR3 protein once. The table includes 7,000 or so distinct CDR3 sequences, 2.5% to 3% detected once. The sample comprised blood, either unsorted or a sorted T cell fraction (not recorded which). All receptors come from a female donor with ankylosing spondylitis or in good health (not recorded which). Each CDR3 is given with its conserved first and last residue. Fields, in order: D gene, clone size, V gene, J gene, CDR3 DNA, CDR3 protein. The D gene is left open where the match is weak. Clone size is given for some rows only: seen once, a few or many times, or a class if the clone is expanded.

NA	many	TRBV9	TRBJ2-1	TGTGCCAGCAGCGTAGGCGGGATGAACAATGAGCAGTTCTTC	CASSVGGMNNEQFF
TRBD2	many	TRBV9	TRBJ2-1	TGTGCCAGCAGCGCCCTTTTGGCGGGGGGGCCCGATGAGCAGTTCTTC	CASSALLAGGPDEQFF
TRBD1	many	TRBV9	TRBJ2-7	TGTGCCAGCTCCAGGTGGACAGGGGGCTTCGAGCAGTACTTC	CASSRWTGGFEQYF
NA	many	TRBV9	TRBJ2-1	TGTGCCAGCAGCGTCTTCCTCTCGGGGGAAGGGGTTGAGCAGTTCTTC	CASSVFLSGEGVEQFF
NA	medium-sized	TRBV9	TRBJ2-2	TGTGCCAGCAGCGAGAGCACCGGGGAGCTGTTTTTT	CASSESTGELFF
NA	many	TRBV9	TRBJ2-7	TGTGCCAGCAGCGTAGCGGCAGGGGACTACGAGCAGTACTTC	CASSVAAGDYEQYF
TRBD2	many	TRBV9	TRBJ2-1	TGTGCCAGCAGCGAAGGACTAGTAGATAATGAGCAGTTCTTC	CASSEGLVDNEQFF
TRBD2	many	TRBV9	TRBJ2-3	TGTGCCAGCAGCGTTAGCGGGAGCTTCACAGATACGCAGTATTTT	CASSVSGSFTDTQYF
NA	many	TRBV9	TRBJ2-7	TGTGCCAGCAGCGTAGGTAATAGCGGCTACGAGCAGTACTTC	CASSVGNSGYEQYF
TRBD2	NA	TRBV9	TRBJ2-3	TGTGCCAGCAGCGTAGGGGCTAGCGGGAGTGATACGCAGTATTTT	CASSVGASGSDTQYF
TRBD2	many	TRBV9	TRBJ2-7	TGTGCCAGCAGCGTTAACGGCGGGGGGAACGAGCAGTACTTC	CASSVNGGGNEQYF
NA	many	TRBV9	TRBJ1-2	TGTGCCAGCAGCGTAGTAGAGGGGGGAGGCTACACCTTC	CASSVVEGGGYTF
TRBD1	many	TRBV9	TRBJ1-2	TGTGCCAGCAGCCTGGGCGTCACAGGGGACCTCTATGGCTACACCTTC	CASSLGVTGDLYGYTF
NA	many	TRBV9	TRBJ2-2	TGTGCCAGCAGCGTAGCTACGAGGGACGGAGGTACCTCCGGGGAGCTGTTTTTT	CASSVATRDGGTSGELFF
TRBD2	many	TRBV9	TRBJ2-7	TGTGCCAGCAGCATAGACGGGGGGGCCTACGAGCAGTACTTC	CASSIDGGAYEQYF
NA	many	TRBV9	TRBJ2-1	TGTGCCAGCAGCCGGTCCCATGAGCAGTTCTTC	CASSRSHEQFF
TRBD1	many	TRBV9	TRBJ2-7	TGTGCCAGCAGCGTAGATACCAGGGGGCTGGGGGAGCAGTACTTC	CASSVDTRGLGEQYF
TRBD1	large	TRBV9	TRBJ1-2	TGTGCCAGCAGCCCCAGTCCAGGGGGCAACTATGGCTACACCTTC	CASSPSPGGNYGYTF
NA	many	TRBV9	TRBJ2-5	TGTGCCAGCAGCGTAGAAGCTAGCATAGAGCGGGAGACCCAGTACTTC	CASSVEASIERETQYF
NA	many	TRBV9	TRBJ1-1	TGTGCCAGCAGCGTAGGTTCTGGGTTGAGCACTGAAGCTTTCTTT	CASSVGSGLSTEAFF
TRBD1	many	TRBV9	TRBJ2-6	TGTGCCAGCACCGGGACAGTACGCTCTGGGGCCAACGTCCTGACTTTC	CASTGTVRSGANVLTF
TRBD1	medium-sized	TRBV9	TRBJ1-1	TGTGCCAGCAGCTTGACCGGACAGGCCAACACTGAAGCTTTCTTT	CASSLTGQANTEAFF
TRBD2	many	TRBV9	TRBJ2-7	TGTGCCAGCAGCGCGAGCGGGATTCCCTACGAGCAGTACTTC	CASSASGIPYEQYF
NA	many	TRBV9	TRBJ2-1	TGTGCCAGCAGCGTTGACAGCAATGAGCAGTTCTTC	CASSVDSNEQFF
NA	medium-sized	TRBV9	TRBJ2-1	TGTGCCAGCAGCGTCGAGAGTCCGAATGAGCAGTTCTTC	CASSVESPNEQFF
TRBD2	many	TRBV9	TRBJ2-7	TGTGCCAGCAGCGCCCAGACTAGCGGGCCCCCCTACGAGCAGTACTTC	CASSAQTSGPPYEQYF
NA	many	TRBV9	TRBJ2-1	TGTGCCAGCAGCGTAGCCGCGTACGGGACCTACAATGAGCAGTTCTTC	CASSVAAYGTYNEQFF
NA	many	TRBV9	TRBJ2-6	TGTGCCAGCAGCGTGGGTGCGTCTGGGGCCAACGTCCTGACTTTC	CASSVGASGANVLTF
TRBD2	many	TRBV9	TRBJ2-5	TGTGCCAGCAGCGTAGAACTAGCGGGAGTGATGGAGACCCAGTACTTC	CASSVELAGVMETQYF
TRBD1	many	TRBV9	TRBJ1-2	TGTGCCAGCAGCGCAGACAGGGACCCCTATGGCTACACCTTC	CASSADRDPYGYTF
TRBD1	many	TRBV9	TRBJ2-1	TGTGCCAGCAGCGTCACGGGGACAGAACTTATCGGCGATGAGCAGTTCTTC	CASSVTGTELIGDEQFF
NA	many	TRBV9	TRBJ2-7	TGTGCCAGCAGCGCCGGGGCCTCTGGGGAGCAGTACTTC	CASSAGASGEQYF
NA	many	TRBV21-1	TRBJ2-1	TGTGCCAGCAACCCGGGACTAGCGGGAGACAATGAGCAGTTCTTC	CASNPGLAGDNEQFF
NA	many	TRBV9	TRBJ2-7	TGTGCCAGCAGCGTGGGGGACGGGACCTACGAGCAGTACTTC	CASSVGDGTYEQYF
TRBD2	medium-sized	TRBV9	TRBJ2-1	TGTGCCAGCAGCGTAGCTGGCGGGGGGTCCAATGAGCAGTTCTTC	CASSVAGGGSNEQFF
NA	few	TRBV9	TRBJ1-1	TGTGCCAGCAGCGGCGGACGGGACCTGAACACTGAAGCTTTCTTT	CASSGGRDLNTEAFF
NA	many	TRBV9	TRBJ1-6	TGTGCCAGCAGCGTAGGGGGAGCGGGGCATTCACCCCTCCACTTT	CASSVGGAGHSPLHF
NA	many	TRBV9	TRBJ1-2	TGTGCCAGCAGCGTAGCGCTGGATACAGGGTCCTTAGGCTACACCTTC	CASSVALDTGSLGYTF
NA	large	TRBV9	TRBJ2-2	TGTGCCAGCAGCGTGAACTCCGGGGAGCTGTTTTTT	CASSVNSGELFF
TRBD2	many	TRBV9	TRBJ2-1	TGTGCCAGCAGCGTAGTACTAGCGGGAGGGGGTGAGCAGTTCTTC	CASSVVLAGGGEQFF
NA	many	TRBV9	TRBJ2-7	TGTGCCAGCAGCTCATTGGACTATCCCTACGAGCAGTACTTC	CASSSLDYPYEQYF
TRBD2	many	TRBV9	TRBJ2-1	TGTGCCAGCAGCGGGGGACTAGCGGGTAGCCCTGATTGGAATGAGCAGTTCTTC	CASSGGLAGSPDWNEQFF
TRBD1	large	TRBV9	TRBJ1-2	TGTGCCAGCAGCCCCAGGACAGGGGAGGGCTATGGCTACACCTTC	CASSPRTGEGYGYTF
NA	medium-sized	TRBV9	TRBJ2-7	TGTGCCAGCAGCGTAGATCAGGGTCCTTCCTACGAGCAGTACTTC	CASSVDQGPSYEQYF
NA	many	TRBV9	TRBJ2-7	TGTGCCAGCAGCCCCGGGGGCGGAACCTACGAGCAGTACTTC	CASSPGGGTYEQYF
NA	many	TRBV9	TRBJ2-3	TGTGCCAGCAGCGTAGCGTGGGGGGCGTTGGGACTGGACACAGATACGCAGTATTTT	CASSVAWGALGLDTDTQYF
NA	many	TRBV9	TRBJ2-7	TGTGCCAGCAGCGTAGATCACGAGCAGTACTTC	CASSVDHEQYF
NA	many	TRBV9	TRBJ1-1	TGTGCCAGCAGCCCCCGCGGGTTTCCGGGGAACACTGAAGCTTTCTTT	CASSPRGFPGNTEAFF
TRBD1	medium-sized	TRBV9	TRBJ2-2	TGTGCCAGCAGCTTAATACAGGGGTCCGGGGAGCTGTTTTTT	CASSLIQGSGELFF
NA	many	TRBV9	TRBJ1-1	TGTGCCAGCAGCGTAGCTGGGGGGGTCCCTGAAGCTTTCTTT	CASSVAGGVPEAFF